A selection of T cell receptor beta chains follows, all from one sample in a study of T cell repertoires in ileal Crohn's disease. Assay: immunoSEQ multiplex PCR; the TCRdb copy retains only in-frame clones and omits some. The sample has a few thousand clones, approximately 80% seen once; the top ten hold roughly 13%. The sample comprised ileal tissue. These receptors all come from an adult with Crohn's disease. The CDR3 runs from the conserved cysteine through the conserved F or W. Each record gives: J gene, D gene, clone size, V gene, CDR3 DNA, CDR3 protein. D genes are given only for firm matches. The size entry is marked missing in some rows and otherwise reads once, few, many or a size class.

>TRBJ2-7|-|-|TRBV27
TGTGCCAGCAGCTACAGGGTTGGCGAGCAGTACTTC
CASSYRVGEQYF
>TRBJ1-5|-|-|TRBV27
TGTGCCAGCAGTTTCTTAGGGGATAGCAATCAGCCCCAGCATTTT
CASSFLGDSNQPQHF
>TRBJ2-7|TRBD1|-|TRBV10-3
TGTGCCATCTCCGGGACAGAGCACTACGAGCAGTACTTC
CAISGTEHYEQYF
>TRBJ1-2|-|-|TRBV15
TGTGCCACCAGCAGAGATGGGCAGTTTGGCTACACCTTC
CATSRDGQFGYTF
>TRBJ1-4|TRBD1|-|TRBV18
TGTGCCAGCTCGCCCGACAGGGGTACAGAAAAACTGTTTTTT
CASSPDRGTEKLFF
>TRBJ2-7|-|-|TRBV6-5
TGTGCCAGCAGTTACTCGAACCAGGGGTACTACGAGCAGTACTTC
CASSYSNQGYYEQYF
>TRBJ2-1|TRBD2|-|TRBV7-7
TGTGCTAGCAGTATTAGCGGGGGGCCCAACAATGAGCAGTTCTTC
CASSISGGPNNEQFF
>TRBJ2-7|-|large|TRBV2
TGTGCCAGCAGTCCCGGACAGACCTACGAGCAGTACTTC
CASSPGQTYEQYF
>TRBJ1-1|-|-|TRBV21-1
TGTGCCAGCAGCGAGGGACAGGGGACTGAAGCTTTCTTT
CASSEGQGTEAFF
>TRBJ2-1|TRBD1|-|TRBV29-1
TGCAGCGTTGCTGGGACAGGGGGCGATGAGCAGTTCTTC
CSVAGTGGDEQFF
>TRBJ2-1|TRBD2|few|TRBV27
TGTGCCAGCAGGGGCGGGAGTTCCTACAATGAGCAGTTCTTC
CASRGGSSYNEQFF
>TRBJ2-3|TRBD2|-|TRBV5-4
TGTGCCAGCAGCCCGGGACTAGCGGTCACAGATACGCAGTATTTT
CASSPGLAVTDTQYF
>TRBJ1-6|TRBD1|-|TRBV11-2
TGTGCCAGCAGCTTACGGGCAGGGGGGAGCTCCTATAATTCACCCCTCCACTTT
CASSLRAGGSSYNSPLHF
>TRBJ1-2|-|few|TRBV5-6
TGTGCCAGCAGCCCCCCCGAGGGGGGGCAAAGGGGTGGCTACACCTTC
CASSPPEGGQRGGYTF
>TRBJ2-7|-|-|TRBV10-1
TGCGCCAGCAGTTCGGGCGGGGACGACTACGAGCAGTACTTC
CASSSGGDDYEQYF
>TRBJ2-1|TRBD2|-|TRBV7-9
TGTGCCAGCAGCTTAGGGGGGGGGAACAATGAGCAGTTCTTC
CASSLGGGNNEQFF
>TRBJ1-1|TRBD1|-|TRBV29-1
TGCAGCGTTGAATTGACAGGGGAATTT
CSVELTGEF
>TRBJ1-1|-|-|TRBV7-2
TGTGCCAGCAGCTTAATGGGTGGTTCGAGGACTGAAGCTTTCTTT
CASSLMGGSRTEAFF
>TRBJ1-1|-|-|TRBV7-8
TGTGCCAGCAGCAGAGGTGGCATGAACACTGAAGCTTTCTTT
CASSRGGMNTEAFF
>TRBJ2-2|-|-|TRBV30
TGTGCCTGGACCCTAGTAGGCATGAACACCGGGGAGCTGTTTTTT
CAWTLVGMNTGELFF
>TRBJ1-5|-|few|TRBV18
TGTGCCAGCTCACCCAACGGACAGTTCCAGCCCCAGCATTTT
CASSPNGQFQPQHF
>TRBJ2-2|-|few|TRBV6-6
TGTGCCAGCAGTTACCGACAGGTTCAAGAGCTGTTTTTT
CASSYRQVQELFF
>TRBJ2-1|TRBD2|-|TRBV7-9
TGTGCCAGCAGCCATTCTAGCGGGAGTATCTATGAGCAGTTCTTC
CASSHSSGSIYEQFF
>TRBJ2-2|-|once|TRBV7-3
TGTGCCAGCAGCTTGTCCGGACAGATCGGGGAGCTGTTTTTT
CASSLSGQIGELFF
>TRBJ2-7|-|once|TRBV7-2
TGTGCCAGCAGCTTAGGGCGGGACTACGAGCAGTACTTC
CASSLGRDYEQYF